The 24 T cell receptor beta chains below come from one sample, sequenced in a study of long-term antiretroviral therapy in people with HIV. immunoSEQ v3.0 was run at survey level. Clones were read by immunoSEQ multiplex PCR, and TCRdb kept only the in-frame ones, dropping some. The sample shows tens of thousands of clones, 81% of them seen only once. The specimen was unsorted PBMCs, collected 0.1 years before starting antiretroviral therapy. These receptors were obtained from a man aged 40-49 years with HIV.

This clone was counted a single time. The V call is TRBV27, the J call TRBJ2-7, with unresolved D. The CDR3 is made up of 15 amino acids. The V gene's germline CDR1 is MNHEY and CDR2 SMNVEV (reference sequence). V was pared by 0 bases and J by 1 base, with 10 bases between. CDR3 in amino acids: CASSLSSGTSYEQYF. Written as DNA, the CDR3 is TGTGCCAGCAGTTTATCGTCAGGAACATCCTACGAGCAGTACTTC.

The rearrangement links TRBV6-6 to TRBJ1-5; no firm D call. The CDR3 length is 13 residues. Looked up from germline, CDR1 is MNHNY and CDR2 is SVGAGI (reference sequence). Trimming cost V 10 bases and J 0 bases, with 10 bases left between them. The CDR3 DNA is TGTGCCACCACTGACAATAGCAATCAGCCCCAGCATTTT. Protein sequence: CATTDNSNQPQHF.

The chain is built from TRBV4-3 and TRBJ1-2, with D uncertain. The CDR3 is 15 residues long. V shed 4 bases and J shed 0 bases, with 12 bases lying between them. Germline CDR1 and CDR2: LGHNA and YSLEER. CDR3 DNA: TGCGCCAGCAGCCCCCGGACGGGAGCTAACTATGGCTACACCTTC. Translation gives CASSPRTGANYGYTF.

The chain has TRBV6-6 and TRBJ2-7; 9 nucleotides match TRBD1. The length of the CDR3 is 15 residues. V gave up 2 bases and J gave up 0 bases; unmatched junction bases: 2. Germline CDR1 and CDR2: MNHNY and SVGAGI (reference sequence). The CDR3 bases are TGTGCCAGCAGTTACACAGGGGGCCCCTCCTACGAGCAGTACTTC. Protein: CASSYTGGPSYEQYF.

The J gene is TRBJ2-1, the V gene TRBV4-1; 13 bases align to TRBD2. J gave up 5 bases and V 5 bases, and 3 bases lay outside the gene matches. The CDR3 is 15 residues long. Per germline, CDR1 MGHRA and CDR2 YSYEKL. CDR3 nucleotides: TGCGCCAGCAGCGGACTAGCGGGAGTGAACAATGAGCAGTTCTTC. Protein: CASSGLAGVNNEQFF.

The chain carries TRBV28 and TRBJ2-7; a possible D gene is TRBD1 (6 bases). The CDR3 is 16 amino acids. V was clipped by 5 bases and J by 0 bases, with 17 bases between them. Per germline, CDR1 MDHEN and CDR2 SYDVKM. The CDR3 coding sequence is TGTGCCAGCAGTCCGCTTTCCTGGGACAACTCCTACGAGCAGTACTTC. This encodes CASSPLSWDNSYEQYF.

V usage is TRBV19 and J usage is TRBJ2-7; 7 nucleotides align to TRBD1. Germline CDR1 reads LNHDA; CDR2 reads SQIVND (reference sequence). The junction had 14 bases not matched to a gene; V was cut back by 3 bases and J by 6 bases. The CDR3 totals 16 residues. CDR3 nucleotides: TGTGCCAGTAGTATCTCCCCGATTGGACAGGTGGCCGAGCAGTACTTC. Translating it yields CASSISPIGQVAEQYF.

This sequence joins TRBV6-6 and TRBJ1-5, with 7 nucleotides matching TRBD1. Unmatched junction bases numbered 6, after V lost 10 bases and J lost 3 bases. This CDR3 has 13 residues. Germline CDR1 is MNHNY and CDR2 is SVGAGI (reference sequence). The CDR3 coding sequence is TGTGCCATCCTGGGACAGCTCAATCAGCCCCAGCATTTT. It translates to CAILGQLNQPQHF.

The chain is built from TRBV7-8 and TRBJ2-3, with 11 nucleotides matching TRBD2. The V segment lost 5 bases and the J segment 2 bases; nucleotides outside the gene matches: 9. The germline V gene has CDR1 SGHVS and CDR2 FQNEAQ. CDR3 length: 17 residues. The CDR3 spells CASSPRELAGATDTQYF. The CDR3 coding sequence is TGTGCCAGCAGCCCCCGGGAACTAGCGGGGGCCACAGATACGCAGTATTTT.

The CDR3 loop is CASSRVDGVGKLFF. The CDR3 DNA is TGTGCCAGCAGTCGGGTAGACGGCGTTGGAAAACTGTTTTTT. This rearrangement joins TRBV6-5 to TRBJ1-4; no clear D. Trimming took 5 bases from V and 10 from J, leaving 17 bases between them. The germline V gene has CDR1 MNHEY and CDR2 SVGAGI. The CDR3 is made up of 14 amino acids.

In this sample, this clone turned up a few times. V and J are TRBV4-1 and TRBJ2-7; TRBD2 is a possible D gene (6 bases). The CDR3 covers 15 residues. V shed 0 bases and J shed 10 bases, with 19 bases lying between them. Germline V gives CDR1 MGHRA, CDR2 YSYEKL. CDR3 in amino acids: CASSQEARRDESQYF. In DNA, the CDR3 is TGCGCCAGCAGCCAAGAGGCACGGAGGGACGAGAGTCAGTACTTC.

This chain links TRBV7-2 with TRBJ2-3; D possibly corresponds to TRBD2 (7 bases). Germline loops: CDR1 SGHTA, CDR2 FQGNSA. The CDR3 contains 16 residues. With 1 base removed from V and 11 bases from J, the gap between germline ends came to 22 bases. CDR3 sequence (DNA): TGTGCCAGCAGCTTAGGATTGGGGGGGGCCGGCGGCAAGCAGTATTTT. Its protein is CASSLGLGGAGGKQYF.

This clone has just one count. The CDR3 region is CASSSTGPWYEQYF. CDR3 bases: TGTGCCAGCAGCTCGACAGGGCCCTGGTACGAGCAGTACTTC. The rearrangement uses TRBV7-8 and TRBJ2-7, with 7 bases matching TRBD1. This CDR3 is 14 amino acids long. The V and J ends lost 4 bases and 4 bases, in that order; junction bases with no gene match: 7. From germline, CDR1 is SGHVS and CDR2 FQNEAQ.

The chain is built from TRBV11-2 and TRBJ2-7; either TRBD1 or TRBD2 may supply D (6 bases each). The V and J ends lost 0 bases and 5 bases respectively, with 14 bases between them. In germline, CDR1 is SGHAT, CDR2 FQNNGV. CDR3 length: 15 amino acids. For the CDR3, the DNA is TGTGCCAGCAGCTTAGAATGGGGGGCGGAAAACGAGCAGTACTTC. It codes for CASSLEWGAENEQYF. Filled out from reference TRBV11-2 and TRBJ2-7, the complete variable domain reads EAGVAQSPRYKIIEKRQSVAFWCNPISGHATLYWYQQILGQGPKLLIQFQNNGVVDDSQLPKDRFSAERLKGVDSTLKIQPAKLEDSAVYLCASSLEWGAENEQYFGPGTRLTVT.

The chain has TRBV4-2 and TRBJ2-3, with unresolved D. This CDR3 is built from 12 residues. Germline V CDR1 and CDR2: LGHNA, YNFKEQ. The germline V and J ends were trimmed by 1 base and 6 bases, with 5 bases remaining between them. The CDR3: CASSQGGDTQYF. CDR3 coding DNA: TGTGCCAGCAGCCAAGGAGGTGATACGCAGTATTTT.

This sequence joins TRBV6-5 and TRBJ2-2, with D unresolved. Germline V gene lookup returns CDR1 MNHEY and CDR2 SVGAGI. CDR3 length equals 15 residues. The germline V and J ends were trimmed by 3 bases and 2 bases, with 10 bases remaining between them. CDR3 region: CASSYFDTNTGELFF. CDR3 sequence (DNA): TGTGCCAGCAGTTATTTCGACACTAACACCGGGGAGCTGTTTTTT.

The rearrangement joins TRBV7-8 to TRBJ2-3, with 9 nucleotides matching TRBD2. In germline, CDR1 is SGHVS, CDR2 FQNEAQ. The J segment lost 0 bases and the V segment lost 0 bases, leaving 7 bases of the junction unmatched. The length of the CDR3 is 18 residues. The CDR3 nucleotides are TGTGCCAGCAGCTTAGCGTCCGATAGCGGGAGTAGCACAGATACGCAGTATTTT. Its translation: CASSLASDSGSSTDTQYF.

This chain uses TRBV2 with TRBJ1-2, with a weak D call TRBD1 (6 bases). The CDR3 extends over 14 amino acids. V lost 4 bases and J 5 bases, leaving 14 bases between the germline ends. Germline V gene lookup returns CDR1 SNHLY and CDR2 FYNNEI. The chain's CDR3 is CASSGDGGRYGYTF. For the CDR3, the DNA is TGTGCCAGCAGTGGCGACGGGGGGCGGTATGGCTACACCTTC.

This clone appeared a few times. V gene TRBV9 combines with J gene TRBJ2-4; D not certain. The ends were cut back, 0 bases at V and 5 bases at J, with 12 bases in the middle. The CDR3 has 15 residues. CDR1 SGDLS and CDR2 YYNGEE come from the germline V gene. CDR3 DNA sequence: TGTGCCAGCAGCGTAGCCCCTCACGGAGAAAACATTCAGTACTTC. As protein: CASSVAPHGENIQYF.

The chain's CDR3 is CASSKGQGLNIQYF. The DNA for the CDR3 is TGTGCCAGCAGCAAAGGACAGGGATTAAACATTCAGTACTTC. This chain joins TRBV13 and TRBJ2-4, with TRBD1 matching 8 bases. The CDR3 runs to 14 residues. The V gene's germline CDR1 is PRHDT and CDR2 FYEKMQ (reference sequence). V was clipped by 5 bases and J by 6 bases; unmatched bases: 6. Supplemented by reference TRBV13 and TRBJ2-4, the full variable domain reads AAGVIQSPRHLIKEKRETATLKCYPIPRHDTVYWYQQGPGQDPQFLISFYEKMQSDKGSIPDRFSAQQFSDYHSELNMSSLELGDSALYFCASSKGQGLNIQYFGAGTRLSVL.

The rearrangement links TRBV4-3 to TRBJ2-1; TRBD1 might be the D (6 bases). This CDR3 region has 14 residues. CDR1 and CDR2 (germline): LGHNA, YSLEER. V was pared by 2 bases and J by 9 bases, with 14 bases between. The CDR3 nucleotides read TGCGCCAGCAGCCAACCTGCGAGGGGGAGTGAGCAGTTCTTC. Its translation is CASSQPARGSEQFF.

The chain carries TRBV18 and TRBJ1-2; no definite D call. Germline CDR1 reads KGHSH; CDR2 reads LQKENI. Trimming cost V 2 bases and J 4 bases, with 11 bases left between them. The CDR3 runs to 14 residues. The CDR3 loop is CASSPNGGSYGYTF. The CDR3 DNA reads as TGTGCCAGCTCACCAAACGGAGGGAGCTATGGCTACACCTTC. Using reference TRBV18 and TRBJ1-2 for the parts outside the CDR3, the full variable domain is NAGVMQNPRHLVRRRGQEARLRCSPMKGHSHVYWYRQLPEEGLKFMVYLQKENIIDESGMPKERFSAEFPKEGPSILRIQQVVRGDSAAYFCASSPNGGSYGYTFGSGTRLTVV.

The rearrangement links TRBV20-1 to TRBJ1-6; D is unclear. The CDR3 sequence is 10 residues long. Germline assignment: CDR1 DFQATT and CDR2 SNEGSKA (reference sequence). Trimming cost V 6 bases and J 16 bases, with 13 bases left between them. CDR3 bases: TGCAGTGCCCTCCAGGCCGCTCTCCACTTT. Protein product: CSALQAALHF.

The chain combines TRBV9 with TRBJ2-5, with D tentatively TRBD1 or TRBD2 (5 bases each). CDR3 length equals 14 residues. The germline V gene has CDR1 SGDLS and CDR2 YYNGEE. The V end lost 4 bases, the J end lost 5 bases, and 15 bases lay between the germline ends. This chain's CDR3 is CASSFRQGGETQYF. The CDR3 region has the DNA TGTGCCAGCAGCTTTCGCCAGGGCGGGGAGACCCAGTACTTC.